This note documents a single T cell receptor (beta chain) sequence. This CDR3 is also generated by other DNA sequences in the sample. This entry is derived from a study of blood T cell repertoires in COVID-19. Study information: Whether acute or convalescent, the COVID-19 samples came from the United States, Italy and Spain. T cells, B-cell-depleted T cells, or PBMCs supplied cDNA or gDNA.

Original processing methods: Reference gene primer amplification gave nucleated cell count estimates. Sequencing used immunoSEQ multiplex PCR; TCRdb keeps in-frame clones, though not all of them. V and J calls and clone size are copied from that table; D and trimming were computed from the DNA. This sample has 200,000 to 250,000 clones, with roughly 88% found just once. Germline V gene sequence: CDR1 SQVTM, CDR2 ANQGSEA. This CDR3 has 14 residues. The V end was cut by 6 bases, the J end by 3 bases, with 15 bases between. What was sequenced was peripheral blood. The TCR sequence derives from a man between 18 and 35 years old with active or convalescent COVID-19. The V gene is TRBV29-1, the J gene TRBJ1-5; D is ambiguous. CDR3 region: CSVATGGNNQPQHF. For the CDR3, the DNA is TGCAGCGTCGCGACTGGAGGGAACAATCAGCCCCAGCATTTT.